This T cell receptor (beta chain) stems from a study of cytomegalovirus exposure and HLA in healthy donors. Study observations and caveats: Listed as cytomegalovirus-associated were roughly 180 TCR beta chains. Some V segments, TRBV6-2 and TRBV6-3 among them, were indistinguishable and were therefore excluded. Evidence from a later analysis indicated that most CMV-associated TCR beta chains looked HLA-restricted.

This CDR3 comprises 14 residues. Trimming took 2 bases from V and 3 from J; bases not matched to a gene: 0. Germline V gene data show CDR1 as MNHEY and CDR2 as SVGAGI. Researchers ran the PCR with 60 Vbeta and 13 Jbeta primers. Produced via immunoSEQ multiplex PCR; TCRdb's table is partial and in-frame only. The repertoire shows over 200,000 clones; the top ten hold approximately 1%. In regard to this clone: Antigen: not known.

The sequence derives from a woman in her 30s in good health and CMV-seropositive. The material sequenced was PBMCs. The V gene is TRBV6-5, the J gene TRBJ2-7, with 11 positions matching TRBD2. CDR3: CASSYTSGSYEQYF. The CDR3 DNA is TGTGCCAGCAGTTACACTAGCGGGAGCTACGAGCAGTACTTC.